The 9 T cell receptor beta chains listed next were all sequenced from one sample in a study of identical twins. TCRdb redid the calling of the 5' RACE reads with MiXCR, one entry per CDR3 protein. This sample has hundreds of thousands of distinct CDR3 sequences, with roughly 24% found just once. This sample also belongs to another study, concerning T cells expressing NK-cell markers.

The sample consisted of CD4+ T cells sorted from blood. These receptors were taken from a woman under 30 in good health.

The chain recombines TRBV11-3 with TRBJ2-2, with D hard to call. Trimming took 5 bases from V and 2 from J, leaving 6 bases between them. Germline assignment: CDR1 SGHNT and CDR2 YENEEA. The CDR3 is 13 residues long. The CDR3 is CASSRVNTGELFF. The CDR3 nucleotides read TGTGCCAGCAGCCGGGTAAACACCGGGGAGCTGTTTTTT.

The chain recombines TRBV4-3 with TRBJ2-3, with TRBD2 identical over 8 bases. CDR1 is LGHNA, CDR2 YSLEER, per germline. There are 15 residues in the CDR3. J gave up 0 bases and V 5 bases, and 4 bases lay outside the gene matches. CDR3 bases: TGCGCCAGCAGCTCGACTAGCGTTAGCACAGATACGCAGTATTTT. Translating it yields CASSSTSVSTDTQYF.

This sequence joins TRBV20-1 and TRBJ2-7; D perhaps matches TRBD2 (6 bases). Germline V gene sequence: CDR1 DFQATT, CDR2 SNEGSKA (reference sequence). The CDR3 contains 14 residues. V was trimmed by 3 bases and J by 3 bases, leaving 15 bases between them. The CDR3: CSARFGGAGYEQYF. The DNA of the CDR3 is TGCAGTGCTAGGTTCGGGGGTGCGGGCTACGAGCAGTACTTC.

This clonotype was recorded once. The chain uses TRBV11-2 and TRBJ2-7; TRBD2 matches at 9 bases. The CDR3 spans 14 residues. Unmatched junction bases numbered 8, after V lost 5 bases and J lost 6 bases. From germline, CDR1 is SGHAT and CDR2 FQNNGV. The CDR3, as DNA: TGTGCCAGCAGCCCGATTGCGGGAGGGCCCGAGCAGTACTTC. This encodes CASSPIAGGPEQYF. The full variable domain, rest sourced from reference TRBV11-2 and TRBJ2-7, is EAGVAQSPRYKIIEKRQSVAFWCNPISGHATLYWYQQILGQGPKLLIQFQNNGVVDDSQLPKDRFSAERLKGVDSTLKIQPAKLEDSAVYLCASSPIAGGPEQYFGPGTRLTVT.

V is TRBV7-9 and J is TRBJ2-2, with 8 bases fitting TRBD1. J was trimmed by 0 bases and V by 4 bases; bases with no gene match: 4. CDR3 length: 16 amino acids. Germline loops: CDR1 SEHNR, CDR2 FQNEAQ (reference sequence). The CDR3 region has the DNA TGTGCCAGCAGCTACCGACAGGGGACGAACACCGGGGAGCTGTTTTTT. It translates to CASSYRQGTNTGELFF.

In DNA form, the CDR3 reads TGCAGTGCTAGAGATTACCTAGCGGGGGATGAGCAGTTCTTC. Translation: CSARDYLAGDEQFF. The chain is built from TRBV20-1 and TRBJ2-1; the match to TRBD2 covers 10 bases. Trimming took 0 bases from V and 8 from J; bases not matched to a gene: 4. The CDR3 runs to 14 residues. Germline V gene sequence: CDR1 DFQATT, CDR2 SNEGSKA (reference sequence).

This clonotype turned up a few times. This chain uses TRBV11-2 with TRBJ2-3; D is perhaps TRBD2 (5 bases). V was clipped by 4 bases and J by 6 bases, with 17 bases between them. The CDR3 totals 15 residues. Looked up from germline, CDR1 is SGHAT and CDR2 is FQNNGV. Written as DNA, the CDR3 is TGTGCCAGCAGCTCCTCCCCGGGGAGAGGGGATACGCAGTATTTT. It yields the protein CASSSSPGRGDTQYF. The complete variable domain, with remaining parts taken from reference TRBV11-2 and TRBJ2-3, reads EAGVAQSPRYKIIEKRQSVAFWCNPISGHATLYWYQQILGQGPKLLIQFQNNGVVDDSQLPKDRFSAERLKGVDSTLKIQPAKLEDSAVYLCASSSSPGRGDTQYFGPGTRLTVL.

This clonotype was counted only a few times. V is TRBV20-1 and J is TRBJ2-1; D gene ambiguous. The CDR3 covers 13 residues. Germline V gene sequence: CDR1 DFQATT, CDR2 SNEGSKA (reference sequence). Trimming left V 4 bases short and J 5 bases short, with 12 bases between. The CDR3, as DNA: TGCAGTGCTAACAAAAACATAAACAATGAGCAGTTCTTC. Translating gives CSANKNINNEQFF.

This clonotype turned up a few times. The chain carries TRBV3-1 and TRBJ2-2; 10 positions match TRBD2. The CDR3 runs 14 residues. The V gene end was trimmed by 4 bases and the J gene end by 6 bases; junction bases not matched to a gene: 2. Per germline, CDR1 LGHDT and CDR2 YNNKEL (reference sequence). This CDR3 is CASSRAGGPGELFF. For the CDR3, the DNA is TGTGCCAGCAGCCGAGCGGGGGGGCCCGGGGAGCTGTTTTTT. The entire variable domain, with the rest obtained from reference TRBV3-1 and TRBJ2-2, is as follows: DTAVSQTPKYLVTQMGNDKSIKCEQNLGHDTMYWYKQDSKKFLKIMFSYNNKELIINETVPNRFSPKSPDKAHLNLHINSLELGDSAVYFCASSRAGGPGELFFGEGSRLTVL.